This T cell receptor (beta chain) was sequenced during a study of CD8 T cells in ankylosing spondylitis. Germline CDR1 SNHLY, CDR2 FYNNEI. J lost 5 bases, V lost 5 bases, and 11 bases had no gene match. The CDR3 is made up of 17 amino acids. Each CDR3 protein is one row after TCRdb ran MiXCR on the 5' RACE reads. The sample records some 240,000 distinct CDR3 sequences, 20% to 30% being singletons. The rearrangement joins TRBV2 to TRBJ2-3, with 12 bases aligning to TRBD2. The material sequenced was blood, either unsorted or a sorted T cell fraction (not recorded which). This TCR was recovered from a male donor with ankylosing spondylitis or in good health (not recorded which). CDR3 bases: TGTGCCAGCAGTCAAGGACTAGCGGGGCGGAAGGGAGATACGCAGTATTTT. As protein: CASSQGLAGRKGDTQYF.